This TCR beta chain was identified in a study of blood T cell repertoires in COVID-19. As for the study in general: Acute-phase and convalescent COVID-19 samples originated in the United States, Italy and Spain. PBMCs, B-cell-depleted T cells, or T cells provided the cDNA or gDNA that made up the material.

V shed 6 bases and J shed 0 bases, with 14 bases lying between them. Germline V gives CDR1 WNHNN, CDR2 SYGVQD (reference sequence). This CDR3 contains 16 residues. Original methodology: Amplification from reference gene primers served as the basis for estimated nucleated cell counts. Clones were sequenced by immunoSEQ multiplex PCR, and TCRdb holds only the in-frame ones, with some missing. That table furnishes V, J and clone size, whereas the DNA furnished D and trimming. The table shows about 110,000 clones, with about 85% occurring only once. The specimen sequenced was peripheral blood. This receptor was identified in a human donor in a cohort sampled during active COVID-19. The chain employs TRBV10-1 and TRBJ1-4; D may be TRBD1 (5 bases). CDR3 region: CASSVEQGATNEKLFF. The DNA for the CDR3 is TGCGCCAGCAGCGTAGAACAAGGGGCAACTAATGAAAAACTGTTTTTT.